The 18 T cell receptor beta chains below come from one sample, sequenced in a study of cytomegalovirus exposure and HLA in healthy donors. Primers included in the PCR were 60 Vbeta and 13 Jbeta primers. Generated by immunoSEQ multiplex PCR, the TCRdb table keeps only in-frame clones and is missing some. Of some 190,000 clones detected, roughly 75% appear once; the ten largest clones hold under 2%. Sequencing was done on a sample of PBMCs. Receptors were obtained from a woman in her thirties in good health and CMV-seronegative.

The chain is built from TRBV2 and TRBJ1-1; 9 nucleotides agree with TRBD1. Trimming cost V 7 bases and J 1 base; bases outside gene matches: 7. Per germline, CDR1 SNHLY and CDR2 FYNNEI. The CDR3 contains 15 residues. The DNA for the CDR3 is TGTGCCAGCAACCTGGGACAGGGTCCGAACACTGAAGCTTTCTTT. It translates to CASNLGQGPNTEAFF.

This sequence joins TRBV10-3 and TRBJ1-2, with D hard to call. This CDR3 is 11 amino acids long. Trimming shortened V by 8 bases and J by 3 bases, and 7 bases separated the two germline ends. Germline V gene sequence: CDR1 ENHRY, CDR2 SYGVKD. This chain's CDR3 is CAIYQDYGYTF. Written as DNA, the CDR3 is TGTGCCATCTACCAGGACTATGGCTACACCTTC.

The chain couples TRBV10-2 to TRBJ1-5; tentatively, D is TRBD1 (5 bases). In germline, CDR1 is WSHSY, CDR2 SAAADI. V lost 2 bases and J 2 bases, leaving 10 bases between the germline ends. This CDR3 contains 15 residues. The CDR3 here is CASSEVQGGNQPQHF. DNA for the CDR3: TGCGCCAGCAGTGAGGTCCAGGGCGGCAATCAGCCCCAGCATTTT.

V and J are TRBV4-2 and TRBJ2-3; D perhaps matches TRBD2 (6 bases). This CDR3 spans 16 amino acids. In germline, CDR1 is LGHNA, CDR2 YNFKEQ. V lost 1 base, J lost 5 bases, and 16 bases lay in between. This CDR3 reads CASSQVGGRYGDTQYF. DNA of the CDR3: TGTGCCAGCAGCCAAGTCGGAGGGAGATATGGAGATACGCAGTATTTT.

CDR3 in amino acids: CASSPMTGLGTEAFF. The CDR3 bases are TGTGCCAGCAGCCCAATGACAGGGTTGGGCACTGAAGCTTTCTTT. The chain carries TRBV7-8 and TRBJ1-1; TRBD1 agrees at 7 bases. V was clipped by 5 bases and J by 4 bases; unmatched bases: 10. The germline CDR1 and CDR2 sequences are SGHVS and FQNEAQ. The CDR3 is made up of 15 amino acids.

The chain couples TRBV6-5 to TRBJ2-1, with 9 positions matching TRBD2. The CDR3 runs 13 residues. CDR1 is MNHEY, CDR2 SVGAGI, per germline. J was trimmed by 12 bases and V by 5 bases; bases with no gene match: 8. The CDR3 here is CASSTFSGGGQFF. CDR3 in DNA: TGTGCCAGCAGTACCTTTAGCGGGGGCGGGCAGTTCTTC.

This clone was observed a single time. V usage is TRBV7-2 and J usage is TRBJ2-7; 9 positions match TRBD1. Germline V gene lookup returns CDR1 SGHTA and CDR2 FQGNSA. V dropped 6 bases and J dropped 0; count of bases not matched to a gene: 9. CDR3 length: 16 residues. The CDR3 DNA reads TGTGCCAGCAGTCGGACCGGGACAGGGAACTCCTACGAGCAGTACTTC. Protein: CASSRTGTGNSYEQYF.

The V gene is TRBV6-5, the J gene TRBJ1-5, with 7 bases aligning to TRBD1. Germline-derived CDR1 and CDR2 are MNHEY and SVGAGI. The CDR3 is made up of 15 amino acids. The V segment lost 6 bases and the J segment 1 base; nucleotides outside the gene matches: 6. The CDR3, as DNA: TGTGCCAGCAGATTAGGGGGCGCGAGCAATCAGCCCCAGCATTTT. This encodes CASRLGGASNQPQHF.

The chain employs TRBV4-2 and TRBJ1-1; no reliable D call. V was pared by 1 base and J by 0 bases, with 9 bases between. There are 15 residues in the CDR3. Germline V gene sequence: CDR1 LGHNA, CDR2 YNFKEQ. The CDR3 reads CASSQGDHLNTEAFF. The CDR3 DNA reads TGTGCCAGCAGCCAAGGAGATCATCTGAACACTGAAGCTTTCTTT.

The chain recombines TRBV5-1 with TRBJ2-7; TRBD1 aligns across 11 bases. Germline CDR1 reads SGHRS; CDR2 reads YFSETQ. The CDR3 contains 16 residues. The V gene end was trimmed by 4 bases and the J gene end by 6 bases; junction bases not matched to a gene: 12. CDR3 nucleotides: TGCGCCAGCAGCCCCAGAGGGGGACAGGGGGTGGGCGAGCAGTACTTC. It specifies CASSPRGGQGVGEQYF.

This sequence joins TRBV11-2 and TRBJ1-5; D remains unclear. The CDR3 consists of 13 residues. The germline V gene encodes CDR1 SGHAT and CDR2 FQNNGV. The V and J ends lost 0 bases and 7 bases respectively, with 7 bases between them. The CDR3 sequence: CASSLDRGQPQHF. The CDR3 DNA sequence: TGTGCCAGCAGCTTAGATCGAGGCCAGCCCCAGCATTTT.

CDR3 bases: TGTGCCTCCCCGGGACAGGGCGATTGGGAGCAGTACTTC. It codes for CASPGQGDWEQYF. The V gene is TRBV30, the J gene TRBJ2-5, with 9 bases that match TRBD1. The CDR3 totals 13 residues. Germline CDR1 and CDR2: GTSNPN and SVGIG (reference sequence). V gave up 7 bases and J gave up 11 bases; unmatched junction bases: 14.

This clone has just a few counts. The V and J genes are TRBV7-9 and TRBJ1-1; maybe TRBD1 (6 bases). The CDR3 sequence is 15 residues long. Germline-derived CDR1 and CDR2 are SEHNR and FQNEAQ (reference sequence). The V end lost 1 base, the J end lost 13 bases, and 22 bases lay between the germline ends. The CDR3 bases are TGTGCCAGCAGCTTAGTGACAGGACCTGTCATCGAGGGTTTCTTT. Translated, it gives CASSLVTGPVIEGFF.

J is TRBJ2-7 and V is TRBV4-3; D may be TRBD2 (7 bases). CDR1 and CDR2 from the germline V gene are LGHNA and YSLEER. This CDR3 has 14 residues. V was clipped by 3 bases and J by 4 bases, with 13 bases between them. The CDR3 loop is CASSHPGGRYEQYF. CDR3 coding DNA: TGCGCCAGCAGCCATCCGGGGGGCCGTTACGAGCAGTACTTC.

This chain joins TRBV4-1 and TRBJ2-1; 11 nucleotides match TRBD2. This CDR3 spans 16 amino acids. J lost 4 bases, V lost 0 bases, and 2 bases had no gene match. CDR1 MGHRA and CDR2 YSYEKL come from the germline V gene. The CDR3 DNA reads as TGCGCCAGCAGCCAAGACCTAGCGGGGGGTTACAATGAGCAGTTCTTC. This codes for CASSQDLAGGYNEQFF.

The chain links TRBV6-1 to TRBJ1-5; the D gene is possibly TRBD1 (5 bases). Trimming took 3 bases from V and 7 from J, leaving 13 bases between them. This CDR3 comprises 14 residues. CDR1 is MNHNS and CDR2 is SASEGT in the germline V gene. The CDR3 spells CASSDPQGYQPQHF. For the CDR3, the DNA is TGTGCCAGCAGTGATCCCCAGGGTTACCAGCCCCAGCATTTT.

The chain couples TRBV2 to TRBJ1-5; D gene uncertain. V lost 8 bases and J 4 bases, leaving 12 bases between the germline ends. Germline CDR1 and CDR2: SNHLY and FYNNEI. There are 13 residues in the CDR3. CDR3 region: CASEAEKNQPQHF. The CDR3 DNA reads TGTGCCAGCGAGGCAGAGAAGAATCAGCCCCAGCATTTT.

The chain carries TRBV9 and TRBJ2-5, with 9 bases that match TRBD2. Germline CDR1 SGDLS, CDR2 YYNGEE. This CDR3 comprises 16 residues. V trimming: 3 bases; J trimming: 3 bases; junction bases outside the gene matches: 9. The CDR3 spells CASSGRGGRVEETQYF. The CDR3 nucleotides read TGTGCCAGCAGCGGGCGGGGGGGCAGGGTCGAAGAGACCCAGTACTTC.